What follows are 2 T cell receptor beta chains derived from one specimen sequenced in a study of blood T cells in healthy people across ages. Next came a second PCR, run for about 7 to 11 cycles, which used a sample-barcoded 5' primer along with a J-beta primer mix. From the 5' RACE reads, TCRdb called clonotypes with MiXCR, one entry per CDR3 protein. Of over 1,500,000 distinct CDR3 sequences in the sample, less than 50% were seen once. The sequencing sample was made of blood. These TCRs come from a woman aged 40-49 years in good health.

In its sample, this clonotype was seen a few times. The chain couples TRBV5-6 to TRBJ2-7; either TRBD1 or TRBD2 may fit D (5 bases each). V was trimmed by 1 base and J by 1 base, leaving 18 bases between them. In germline, CDR1 is SGHDT, CDR2 YYEEEE. The CDR3 extends over 17 amino acids. The CDR3 reads CASSLRWDPRSSYEQYF. The CDR3 nucleotides are TGTGCCAGCAGCTTGCGTTGGGACCCCCGGAGTTCCTACGAGCAGTACTTC.

This chain uses TRBV5-8 with TRBJ1-6; TRBD1 matches at 7 bases. This CDR3 is 15 amino acids long. The ends lost 0 bases at V and 6 bases at J; junction bases unmatched: 3. CDR1 SGHTS and CDR2 YDEGEE come from the germline V gene. Here the CDR3 DNA reads TGTGCCAGCAGCTTGGGGGACAGAAGTAATTCACCCCTCCACTTT. Translated: CASSLGDRSNSPLHF.